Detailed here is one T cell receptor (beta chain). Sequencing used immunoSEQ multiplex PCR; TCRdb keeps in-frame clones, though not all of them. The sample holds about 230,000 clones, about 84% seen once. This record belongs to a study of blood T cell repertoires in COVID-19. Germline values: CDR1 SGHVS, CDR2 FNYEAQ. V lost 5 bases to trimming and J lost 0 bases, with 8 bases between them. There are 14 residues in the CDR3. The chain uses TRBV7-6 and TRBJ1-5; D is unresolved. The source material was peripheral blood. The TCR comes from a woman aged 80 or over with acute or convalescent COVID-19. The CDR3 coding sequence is TGTGCCAGCAGCCCGGGAGTTAGCAATCAGCCCCAGCATTTT. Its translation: CASSPGVSNQPQHF.